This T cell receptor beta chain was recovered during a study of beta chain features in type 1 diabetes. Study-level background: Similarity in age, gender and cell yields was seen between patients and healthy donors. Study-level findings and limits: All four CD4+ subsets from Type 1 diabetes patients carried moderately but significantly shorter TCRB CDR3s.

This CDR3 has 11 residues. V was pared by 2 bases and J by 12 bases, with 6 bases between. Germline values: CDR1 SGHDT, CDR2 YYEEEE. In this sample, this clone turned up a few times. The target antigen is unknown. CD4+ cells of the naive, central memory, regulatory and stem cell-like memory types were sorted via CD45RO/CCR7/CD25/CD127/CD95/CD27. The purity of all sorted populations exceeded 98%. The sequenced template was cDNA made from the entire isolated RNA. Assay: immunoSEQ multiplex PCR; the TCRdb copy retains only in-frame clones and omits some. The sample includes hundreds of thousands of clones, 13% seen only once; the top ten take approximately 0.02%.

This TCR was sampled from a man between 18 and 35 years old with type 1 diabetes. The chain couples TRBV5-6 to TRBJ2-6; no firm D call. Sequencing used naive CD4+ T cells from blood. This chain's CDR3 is CASSFRAVLTF. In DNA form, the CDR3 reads TGTGCCAGCAGCTTTAGGGCCGTCCTGACTTTC.